A single sample gave rise to the 27 T cell receptor beta chains below, sequenced in a study of blood T cell repertoires in COVID-19. Clones were read by immunoSEQ multiplex PCR, and TCRdb kept only the in-frame ones, dropping some. Seen here are 280,000 or so clones, roughly 90% observed once, and the top ten hold about 9.8%. Material for sequencing was peripheral blood. Receptors originate from a man younger than 35 with active or convalescent COVID-19.

This clone was found once. The chain is built from TRBV2 and TRBJ2-5; D is unresolved. V shed 3 bases and J shed 2 bases, with 4 bases lying between them. The germline V gene has CDR1 SNHLY and CDR2 FYNNEI. CDR3 size: 12 residues. CDR3 nucleotides: TGTGCCAGCAGTGACCATCAAGAGACCCAGTACTTC. It is translated as CASSDHQETQYF.

The V gene is TRBV6-5, the J gene TRBJ1-2; D call uncertain. V was clipped by 4 bases and J by 1 base, with 10 bases between them. The length of the CDR3 is 14 residues. CDR1 and CDR2 from the germline V gene are MNHEY and SVGAGI. This chain's CDR3 is CASSSNGDNYGYTF. CDR3 DNA sequence: TGTGCCAGCAGTTCTAACGGGGATAACTATGGCTACACCTTC.

The CDR3 DNA reads TGTGCCAGCAGTGACGGGGCTAGCGGGTACAATGAGCAGTTCTTC. Translating it yields CASSDGASGYNEQFF. This chain uses TRBV6-4 with TRBJ2-1; 8 bases line up with TRBD2. The V gene end was trimmed by 2 bases and the J gene end by 4 bases; junction bases not matched to a gene: 4. The CDR3 spans 15 residues. Germline loops: CDR1 MRHNA, CDR2 SNTAGT.

The CDR3 protein is CASSTEAAKNIQYF. CDR3 sequence (DNA): TGCGCCAGCAGCACGGAAGCGGCCAAAAACATTCAGTACTTC. The chain recombines TRBV5-1 with TRBJ2-4; D ambiguous. Deletions cut 4 bases from V and 1 base from J, with 9 bases between. The CDR3 length is 14 residues. Germline CDR1 is SGHRS and CDR2 is YFSETQ.

V gene TRBV6-2 or TRBV6-3 combines with J gene TRBJ2-5, with 9 bases fitting TRBD2. Trimming took 3 bases from V and 5 from J; bases not matched to a gene: 10. Germline V gives CDR1 MNHEY, CDR2 SVGEGT. This CDR3 is 16 amino acids long. CDR3 loop: CASSYDLAGPRETQYF. The CDR3 DNA reads as TGTGCCAGCAGTTATGATCTAGCGGGGCCCCGTGAGACCCAGTACTTC.

The chain recombines TRBV5-6 with TRBJ1-2; 9 bases line up with TRBD1. The trim removed 2 bases at V and 3 bases at J, leaving 8 bases unmatched. This CDR3 contains 16 residues. Germline-derived CDR1 and CDR2 are SGHDT and YYEEEE. As DNA, the CDR3 is TGTGCCAGCAGCTTTGGTGTGAGGGACAGGGACTATGGCTACACCTTC. This translates into CASSFGVRDRDYGYTF.

This chain links TRBV7-2 with TRBJ1-6; 7 bases match TRBD1. CDR3 size: 14 residues. The germline V gene has CDR1 SGHTA and CDR2 FQGNSA. V lost 3 bases, J lost 7 bases, and 3 bases stayed unmatched. For the CDR3, the DNA is TGTGCCAGCAGCTTGGGACAGAAAAATTCACCCCTCCACTTT. Its translation: CASSLGQKNSPLHF.

Regarding this clone: At the DNA level, this CDR3 is encoded by other sequences in the same sample as well. This rearrangement joins TRBV2 to TRBJ1-1; D perhaps matches TRBD1 (6 bases). The V and J ends lost 4 bases and 1 base respectively, with 10 bases between them. This CDR3 is built from 14 residues. Germline CDR1 reads SNHLY; CDR2 reads FYNNEI. The DNA of the CDR3 is TGTGCCAGCAGTGTGGAGACAGGGAACACTGAAGCTTTCTTT. Its translation: CASSVETGNTEAFF.

The chain links TRBV18 to TRBJ1-1; 8 positions agree with TRBD1. CDR3 length equals 15 residues. Germline CDR1 KGHSH, CDR2 LQKENI. V was pared by 4 bases and J by 1 base, with 5 bases of the junction left unmatched. Here the CDR3 DNA reads TGTGCCAGCTCACTAAGGACAGGGACGAACACTGAAGCTTTCTTT. It encodes CASSLRTGTNTEAFF. Together with reference TRBV18 and TRBJ1-1, the CDR3 gives the full variable domain: NAGVMQNPRHLVRRRGQEARLRCSPMKGHSHVYWYRQLPEEGLKFMVYLQKENIIDESGMPKERFSAEFPKEGPSILRIQQVVRGDSAAYFCASSLRTGTNTEAFFGQGTRLTVV.

The count of this clone is one. This chain links TRBV7-3 with TRBJ2-2, with 7 bases lining up with TRBD2. The CDR3 runs to 15 residues. Losses at the gene ends were 2 bases for V and 6 bases for J; bases not matched to a gene: 6. CDR1 SGHTA and CDR2 FQGTGA come from the germline V gene. CDR3 amino acids: CASSLSPTSSGELFF. The CDR3 region has the DNA TGTGCCAGCAGCTTATCGCCGACTAGCTCCGGGGAGCTGTTTTTT.

This clone was detected only once. The CDR3 DNA is TGTGCCAGCAGCCAAGATGAGGTGGGGACTAGCGGTACCTCGGGGACCCAGTACTTC. This translates into CASSQDEVGTSGTSGTQYF. The J gene is TRBJ2-5, the V gene TRBV3-1 (or the pseudogene TRBV3-2); 11 nucleotides align to TRBD2. In germline, CDR1 is LGHDT, CDR2 YNNKEL (reference sequence). The V segment lost 0 bases and the J segment 7 bases; nucleotides outside the gene matches: 16. The CDR3 covers 19 residues.

The chain recombines TRBV4-1 with TRBJ1-5, with D uncertain. The CDR3 spans 15 residues. Trimming removed 0 bases at V and 0 bases at J, with 6 bases between. The germline V gene has CDR1 MGHRA and CDR2 YSYEKL. The CDR3 here is CASSQEAASNQPQHF. DNA for the CDR3: TGCGCCAGCAGCCAAGAAGCGGCTAGCAATCAGCCCCAGCATTTT.

The chain recombines TRBV15 with TRBJ1-2; 7 nucleotides match TRBD1. Unmatched junction bases numbered 12, after V lost 0 bases and J lost 8 bases. The length of the CDR3 is 16 residues. The germline V gene encodes CDR1 LNHNV and CDR2 YYDKDF (reference sequence). CDR3 nucleotides: TGTGCCACCAGCAGAGATTACTTAGGGGGCCCGGAGGGCTACACCTTC. Its translation is CATSRDYLGGPEGYTF.

This chain connects TRBV10-3 to TRBJ2-3; weak D call: TRBD2 (5 bases). The CDR3 has 13 amino acids. CDR1 is ENHRY and CDR2 is SYGVKD in the germline V gene. Trimming stripped 4 bases from V and 2 bases from J, with 7 bases between. The CDR3 region has the DNA TGTGCCATCAGTGTGGGAGACACAGATACGCAGTATTTT. The encoded protein is CAISVGDTDTQYF.

The chain recombines TRBV11-2 with TRBJ1-2; D may be TRBD1 (5 bases). The V gene lost 3 bases and the J gene lost 4 bases, with 12 bases spanning the gap. CDR1 is SGHAT and CDR2 is FQNNGV in the germline V gene. There are 14 residues in the CDR3. CDR3 amino acids: CASSLGGSGYGYTF. The CDR3, as DNA: TGTGCCAGCAGCTTGGGGGGATCGGGCTATGGCTACACCTTC.

The chain uses TRBV15 and TRBJ2-1, with 10 bases lining up with TRBD2. V was clipped by 5 bases and J by 1 base; unmatched bases: 14. CDR3 length equals 19 residues. Germline CDR1 reads LNHNV; CDR2 reads YYDKDF (reference sequence). The CDR3: CATSGQKLAGAISYNEQFF. DNA for the CDR3: TGTGCCACCAGCGGACAAAAGCTAGCGGGGGCCATATCCTACAATGAGCAGTTCTTC.

This chain links TRBV28 with TRBJ2-7, with D unclear. Looked up from germline, CDR1 is MDHEN and CDR2 is SYDVKM. V shed 3 bases and J shed 3 bases, with 6 bases lying between them. CDR3 length: 12 residues. The CDR3 DNA follows: TGTGCCAGCAGTTTGGCAGGCTACGAGCAGTACTTC. Its protein is CASSLAGYEQYF.

As concerns this clone: Other nucleotide sequences in the sample specify the same CDR3. The V call is TRBV7-2, the J call TRBJ1-6, with 10 bases fitting TRBD1. CDR3 length: 14 amino acids. The V gene end was trimmed by 5 bases and the J gene end by 6 bases; junction bases not matched to a gene: 1. CDR1 and CDR2 from the germline V gene are SGHTA and FQGNSA. CDR3 region: CASSRTGGNSPLHF. The CDR3 DNA is TGTGCCAGCAGCCGGACAGGGGGTAATTCACCCCTCCACTTT.

This clone is a singleton in its sample. The chain has TRBV7-9 and TRBJ1-2; D might be TRBD1 (5 bases). The V gene lost 2 bases and the J gene lost 6 bases, with 16 bases spanning the gap. CDR1 is SEHNR, CDR2 FQNEAQ, per germline (reference sequence). The CDR3 has 15 amino acids. CDR3 region: CASSLSRTITHGYTF. The CDR3 nucleotides read TGTGCCAGCAGCTTATCTAGGACAATCACGCATGGCTACACCTTC.

V and J are TRBV19 and TRBJ1-2, with TRBD1 matching over 7 bases. Germline loops: CDR1 LNHDA, CDR2 SQIVND (reference sequence). CDR3 length: 14 residues. V was clipped by 1 base and J by 4 bases; unmatched bases: 3. The CDR3 sequence is CASSIGGQVYGYTF. The CDR3 DNA reads as TGTGCCAGTAGTATAGGCGGACAGGTCTATGGCTACACCTTC.

This chain links TRBV29-1 with TRBJ2-1; 10 nucleotides align to TRBD2. With 4 bases clipped from V and 8 bases from J, the junction kept 2 bases outside the gene matches. The CDR3 length is 12 residues. Germline V lookup: CDR1 SQVTM, CDR2 ANQGSEA. CDR3 in DNA: TGCAGCGTTGGTAGCGGGGGGTATGAGCAGTTCTTC. This sequence encodes CSVGSGGYEQFF.

The chain joins TRBV3-1 (or the pseudogene TRBV3-2) to TRBJ1-1, with D tentatively TRBD1 (5 bases). The CDR3 length is 14 residues. From germline, CDR1 is LGHDT and CDR2 YNNKEL (reference sequence). Trimming cost V 4 bases and J 1 base, with 10 bases left between them. DNA of the CDR3: TGTGCCAGCAGCCCCCCTGACAGGAACACTGAAGCTTTCTTT. It is translated as CASSPPDRNTEAFF.

The chain recombines TRBV4-1 with TRBJ2-3; 10 bases are shared with TRBD2. The germline V gene encodes CDR1 MGHRA and CDR2 YSYEKL. Germline trimming cut 2 bases from V and 3 bases from J; bases unmatched to any gene: 11. The CDR3 is made up of 18 amino acids. The CDR3 sequence is CASSQLGAGGLFTDTQYF. In nucleotides, the CDR3 is TGCGCCAGCAGCCAATTGGGAGCGGGGGGGCTCTTTACAGATACGCAGTATTTT.

This clone has ten or more counts. This chain joins TRBV3-1 (or the pseudogene TRBV3-2) and TRBJ1-4; 12 nucleotides agree with TRBD1. The CDR3 extends over 16 amino acids. J was trimmed by 8 bases and V by 1 base; bases with no gene match: 5. Per germline, CDR1 LGHDT and CDR2 YNNKEL (reference sequence). The CDR3 DNA reads as TGTGCCAGCAGCCAAGGATCCGGGACAGGGGGCGAAAAACTGTTTTTT. This codes for CASSQGSGTGGEKLFF.

The V call is TRBV7-8, the J call TRBJ2-1; 7 positions match TRBD1. This CDR3 has 13 residues. Germline V gene lookup returns CDR1 SGHVS and CDR2 FQNEAQ. Unmatched junction bases numbered 4, after V lost 5 bases and J lost 6 bases. CDR3 sequence (DNA): TGTGCCAGCAGCCCATACAGGGGCAATGAGCAGTTCTTC. This sequence encodes CASSPYRGNEQFF.

The V gene is TRBV2, the J gene TRBJ1-3, with D maybe TRBD1 (5 bases). This CDR3 comprises 17 residues. The germline V and J ends were trimmed by 2 bases and 3 bases, with 17 bases remaining between them. Germline lookup yields CDR1 SNHLY and CDR2 FYNNEI. The CDR3 protein is CASSENQGGTYGNTIYF. CDR3 in DNA: TGTGCCAGCAGTGAAAACCAGGGAGGGACCTATGGAAACACCATATATTTT. Combining the CDR3 with reference TRBV2 and TRBJ1-3 gives the whole variable domain EPEVTQTPSHQVTQMGQEVILRCVPISNHLYFYWYRQILGQKVEFLVSFYNNEISEKSEIFDDQFSVERPDGSNFTLKIRSTKLEDSAMYFCASSENQGGTYGNTIYFGEGSWLTVV.

The chain joins TRBV2 to TRBJ1-2, with D perhaps matching TRBD1 (5 bases). The CDR3 is 15 residues long. Germline loops: CDR1 SNHLY, CDR2 FYNNEI. Trimming cost V 3 bases and J 4 bases, with 15 bases left between them. CDR3 DNA sequence: TGTGCCAGCAGTGATGTTACAGGCTGGACCTATGGCTACACCTTC. Protein product: CASSDVTGWTYGYTF. The variable domain in full, completed from reference TRBV2 and TRBJ1-2, reads EPEVTQTPSHQVTQMGQEVILRCVPISNHLYFYWYRQILGQKVEFLVSFYNNEISEKSEIFDDQFSVERPDGSNFTLKIRSTKLEDSAMYFCASSDVTGWTYGYTFGSGTRLTVV.